This T cell receptor beta chain was found in a study of a mutant IDH1 vaccine in newly diagnosed glioma. Overall study: The treated group averaged approximately 42 years old and was roughly 62% male, approximately 40% female. Every participant had undergone radiotherapy, temozolomide, or both before, and most underwent both. Study results and limitations: No link was apparently found between pseudoprogression and changes in top peripheral T cell clonotypes.

This CDR3 has 14 residues. With V trimmed by 1 base and J by 8 bases, 5 bases remained unmatched. Germline loops: CDR1 GTSNPN, CDR2 SVGIG (reference sequence). To note about this clone: Its antigen is as yet unknown.

As for time point: baseline, week 1 (first vaccination visit). Treatment denoted: pre-vaccination baseline after standard-of-care therapy. Every donor had a new WHO grade 3 or 4 astrocytoma that was IDH1-mutant, with loss of nuclear ATRX. Here immunoSEQ multiplex PCR was the method, and the copy in TCRdb shows in-frame clones only, minus some. The sample has roughly 70,000 clones; about 83% are singletons. The sequences come from peripheral blood mononuclear cells (PBMCs), collected from a glioma patient treated with radiotherapy, temozolomide or both. The rearrangement links TRBV30 to TRBJ1-4; TRBD1 matches at 9 bases. This sequence originates from a woman aged 18-29 years with glioma. Some clones in this sample may be carry-over from other donors' samples. CDR3 sequence: CAWSGGTGIEKLFF. The CDR3 region has the DNA TGTGCCTGGAGTGGCGGGACAGGGATAGAAAAACTGTTTTTT.